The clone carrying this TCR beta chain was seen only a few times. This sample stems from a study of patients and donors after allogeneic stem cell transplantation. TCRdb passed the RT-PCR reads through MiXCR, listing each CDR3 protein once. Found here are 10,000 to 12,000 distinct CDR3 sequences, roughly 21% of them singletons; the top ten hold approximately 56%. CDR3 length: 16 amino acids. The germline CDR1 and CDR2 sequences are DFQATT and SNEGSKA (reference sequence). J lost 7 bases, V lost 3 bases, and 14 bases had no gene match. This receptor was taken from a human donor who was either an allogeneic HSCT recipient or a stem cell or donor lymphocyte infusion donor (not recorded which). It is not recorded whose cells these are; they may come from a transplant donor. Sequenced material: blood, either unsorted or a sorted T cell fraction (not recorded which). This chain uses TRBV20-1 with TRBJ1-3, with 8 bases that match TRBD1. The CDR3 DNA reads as TGCAGTGCTAGGGAATCAAACAGGGGGAGAGGGAACACCATATATTTT. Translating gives CSARESNRGRGNTIYF.